This TCR beta chain was documented in a study of T cell repertoires and Cas9 in healthy adults. Study details: CD4 and CD8 compartments: SpCas9-reactive T cells profiled for potency, cytotoxicity, lineage.

Notes on the study in general: SpCas9-reactive regulatory T cells reportedly mitigated SpCas9-reactive effector T cells in vitro.

Points on this clone: Its antigen is undetermined.

Looked up from germline, CDR1 is LNHDA and CDR2 is SQIVND (reference sequence). The germline V and J ends were trimmed by 9 bases and 4 bases, with 9 bases remaining between them. This CDR3 spans 12 amino acids. Generated by immunoSEQ multiplex PCR, the TCRdb table keeps only in-frame clones and is missing some. The sample has tens of thousands of clones, just under 95% seen once; the top ten hold more than 0.65%. This chain uses TRBV19 with TRBJ2-2; no firm D call. The sequence derives from a human donor in good health. The sequenced material came from CD4+ effector T cells (CD127+, CD25-, CD137-, CD154-) from PBMCs; culture status not recorded. As DNA, the CDR3 is TGTGCCAGCAGCATACTCACCGGGGAGCTGTTTTTT. Protein: CASSILTGELFF.